The 10 T cell receptor beta chains below all came from one sample that was sequenced in a study of hypomethylating agent response in myelodysplastic syndrome. Generated by immunoSEQ multiplex PCR, the TCRdb table keeps only in-frame clones and is missing some. The data hold about 5,400 clones, with about 90% observed a single time. The input for sequencing was bone marrow, taken before or after starting hypomethylating agent treatment for myelodysplastic syndrome (not recorded which). All receptors come from a human donor with myelodysplastic syndrome.

The chain recombines TRBV5-1 with TRBJ1-1; 8 nucleotides line up with TRBD1. Trimming took 4 bases from V and 0 from J; bases not matched to a gene: 8. The CDR3 runs 16 residues. Germline V lookup: CDR1 SGHRS, CDR2 YFSETQ. The CDR3 DNA is TGCGCCAGCAGCCGCCAGACAGGGGTCATGAACACTGAAGCTTTCTTT. This encodes CASSRQTGVMNTEAFF.

The J gene is TRBJ1-3, the V gene TRBV7-6; a weak D match, TRBD1 (5 bases). In germline, CDR1 is SGHVS, CDR2 FNYEAQ. Trimming removed 2 bases at V and 3 bases at J, with 14 bases between. The CDR3 runs 16 residues. The CDR3 reads CASSLNAGKVGNTIYF. DNA of the CDR3: TGTGCCAGCAGCTTAAATGCAGGGAAGGTTGGAAACACCATATATTTT.

The V gene is TRBV5-1, the J gene TRBJ2-1; no clear D. Germline CDR1 SGHRS, CDR2 YFSETQ. CDR3 length: 12 amino acids. V was trimmed by 0 bases and J by 9 bases, leaving 7 bases between them. The CDR3 here is CASSLVASEQFF. CDR3 nucleotide sequence: TGCGCCAGCAGCTTGGTCGCGAGTGAGCAGTTCTTC.

The DNA for the CDR3 is TGCAGCGTTGCTGGAGGACAGGGTCAGGGCCACCCCGAGCAGTACGTC. This translates into CSVAGGQGQGHPEQYV. This chain joins TRBV29-1 and TRBJ2-7, with 8 positions matching TRBD1. This CDR3 is 16 amino acids long. The trim removed 4 bases at V and 6 bases at J, leaving 17 bases unmatched. Germline CDR1 SQVTM, CDR2 ANQGSEA.

In its sample, this clone was seen a few times. The chain recombines TRBV6-5 with TRBJ1-1; a possible D gene is TRBD1 (5 bases). Germline V lookup: CDR1 MNHEY, CDR2 SVGAGI. Trimming took 4 bases from V and 1 from J, leaving 13 bases between them. The CDR3 contains 15 residues. CDR3 loop: CASSSLGTANTEAFF. CDR3 nucleotides: TGTGCCAGCAGTTCTTTAGGGACGGCGAACACTGAAGCTTTCTTT.

The V gene is TRBV28, the J gene TRBJ1-1; possible D gene TRBD1, 5 bases. This CDR3 region has 12 residues. Germline CDR1 and CDR2: MDHEN and SYDVKM. V gave up 5 bases and J gave up 4 bases, with 8 bases separating them. In nucleotides, the CDR3 is TGTGCCAGCAGTGAGGGGCCCACTGAAGCTTTCTTT. Amino acids: CASSEGPTEAFF.

The J gene is TRBJ1-5, the V gene TRBV5-6; 8 nucleotides align to TRBD1. CDR3 size: 15 residues. V shed 2 bases, J shed 7 bases, and the junction held 8 bases outside the gene matches. Germline loops: CDR1 SGHDT, CDR2 YYEEEE. Here the CDR3 DNA reads TGTGCCAGCAGCTTAAGGACAGGGCCCGTCCAGCCCCAGCATTTT. Amino acids: CASSLRTGPVQPQHF.

V is TRBV19 and J is TRBJ2-4; D is perhaps TRBD2 (6 bases). CDR3 size: 15 residues. Germline assignment: CDR1 LNHDA and CDR2 SQIVND (reference sequence). Deletions cut 3 bases from V and 0 bases from J, with 9 bases between. CDR3 bases: TGTGCCAGTAGTATTGGGGGGATAGCCAAAAACATTCAGTACTTC. Translation gives CASSIGGIAKNIQYF.

This sequence joins TRBV7-2 and TRBJ1-2; 8 bases fit TRBD1. The trim removed 1 base at V and 4 bases at J, leaving 5 bases unmatched. The CDR3 sequence is 15 residues long. The germline V gene encodes CDR1 SGHTA and CDR2 FQGNSA. The CDR3 DNA follows: TGTGCCAGCAGCTTAGTTTCAGGGGGCGGCTATGGCTACACCTTC. Amino acids: CASSLVSGGGYGYTF.

This clone appeared a single time. The rearrangement uses TRBV18 and TRBJ2-7, with D possibly being TRBD1 (5 bases). CDR1 and CDR2 (germline): KGHSH, LQKENI. The CDR3 is made up of 11 amino acids. V lost 6 bases and J lost 5, with 8 bases in between. The CDR3 DNA sequence: TGTGCCAGCTCCGCAGGGCACGAGCAGTACGTC. This sequence encodes CASSAGHEQYV.